This is a list of T cell receptor beta chains from one sample in a study of blood T cell repertoires in COVID-19. Method: immunoSEQ multiplex PCR; TCRdb's copy keeps in-frame clones and lacks some. The profile covers more than 110,000 clones, with 78% appearing a single time and approximately 6% taken by the ten largest. Sequenced: PBMCs or T cells enriched from blood (not recorded which). These TCRs come from a woman aged 45-65 years who had recovered from COVID-19. The CDR3 runs from the conserved cysteine through the conserved F or W. Each record gives: J gene, clone size, V gene, D gene, CDR3 DNA, CDR3 protein. The D gene is left open where the match is weak. The size entry is marked missing in some rows and otherwise reads once, few, many or a size class.

j_call: TRBJ1-1
clone_size: NA
v_call: TRBV27
d_call: TRBD1
cdr3_nt: TGTGCCAGCAGACTAGGACAGGGGCGCAGGACAGGAACTGAAGCTTTCTTT
cdr3_aa: CASRLGQGRRTGTEAFF

j_call: TRBJ2-2
clone_size: NA
v_call: TRBV4-2
d_call: TRBD1
cdr3_nt: TGTGCCAGCAGCCAAGATTCGGGGACAGCCTCCCCAAGGGAGCTGTTTTTT
cdr3_aa: CASSQDSGTASPRELFF

j_call: TRBJ2-3
clone_size: NA
v_call: TRBV28
d_call: NA
cdr3_nt: TGTGCCAGCAGTTTTATGCAGGGCCGCACTAGCACAGATACGCAGTATTTT
cdr3_aa: CASSFMQGRTSTDTQYF

j_call: TRBJ2-3
clone_size: once
v_call: TRBV28
d_call: TRBD2
cdr3_nt: TGTGCCAGCAGTTTAGGGGCTAGCGGGGTCACAGATACGCAGTATTTT
cdr3_aa: CASSLGASGVTDTQYF

j_call: TRBJ2-1
clone_size: NA
v_call: TRBV5-8
d_call: TRBD1
cdr3_nt: TGTGCCAGCAGCTTACCGCCTGGGACAGGGTTCAATGAGCAGTTCTTC
cdr3_aa: CASSLPPGTGFNEQFF

j_call: TRBJ2-3
clone_size: NA
v_call: TRBV29-1
d_call: NA
cdr3_nt: TGCAGCGTTGTGGCGGTGGGGGGAAGCACAGATACGCAGTATTTT
cdr3_aa: CSVVAVGGSTDTQYF

j_call: TRBJ2-1
clone_size: few
v_call: TRBV7-3
d_call: TRBD1
cdr3_nt: TGTGCCAGCAGCCGGGACAGGGATGAAAATGAGCAGTTCTTC
cdr3_aa: CASSRDRDENEQFF

j_call: TRBJ1-5
clone_size: few
v_call: TRBV19
d_call: NA
cdr3_nt: TGTGCCAGTAGATCTCACGGACAGTTGGGGCAGGGCAATCAGCCCCAGCATTTT
cdr3_aa: CASRSHGQLGQGNQPQHF

j_call: TRBJ1-2
clone_size: few
v_call: TRBV5-1
d_call: NA
cdr3_nt: TGCGCCAGCAGCCCCGGACAGTATGGCTACACCTTC
cdr3_aa: CASSPGQYGYTF

j_call: TRBJ1-3
clone_size: NA
v_call: TRBV29-1
d_call: NA
cdr3_nt: TGCAGCGTTGAAGATAAGTGGAGGGCTGGAAACACCATATATTTT
cdr3_aa: CSVEDKWRAGNTIYF

j_call: TRBJ2-2
clone_size: NA
v_call: TRBV5-1
d_call: TRBD1
cdr3_nt: TGCGCCAGCAGCCCCCAGGGACAGGGAAGCACCGGGGAGCTGTTTTTT
cdr3_aa: CASSPQGQGSTGELFF

j_call: TRBJ2-5
clone_size: NA
v_call: TRBV28
d_call: NA
cdr3_nt: TGTGCCATCCCCAAGGGGGCGGGAAAAGAGACCCAGTACTTC
cdr3_aa: CAIPKGAGKETQYF

j_call: TRBJ1-2
clone_size: NA
v_call: TRBV7-2
d_call: NA
cdr3_nt: TGTGCCAGCAGCTCCAACCGGGACTTAGGGGGCTACACCTTC
cdr3_aa: CASSSNRDLGGYTF

j_call: TRBJ2-3
clone_size: NA
v_call: TRBV5-6
d_call: NA
cdr3_nt: TGTGCCAGCAGCTTGGGGGACCGCCGGCGGGGTGCAGATACGCAGTATTTT
cdr3_aa: CASSLGDRRRGADTQYF

j_call: TRBJ2-1
clone_size: NA
v_call: TRBV5-4
d_call: NA
cdr3_nt: TGTGCCAGCAGCTTCTTTCGGGACTCCGTCTACAATGAGCAGTTCTTC
cdr3_aa: CASSFFRDSVYNEQFF

j_call: TRBJ2-7
clone_size: NA
v_call: TRBV3-1/TRBV3-2
d_call: NA
cdr3_nt: TGTGCCAGCAGGCGATCCTCCGGGGGCTCCTACGAGCAGTACTTC
cdr3_aa: CASRRSSGGSYEQYF

j_call: TRBJ2-1
clone_size: NA
v_call: TRBV11-2
d_call: TRBD1
cdr3_nt: TGTGCCAGCAGCTTAGCGAGGACAGGGGGCAAATTCAATGAGCAGTTCTTC
cdr3_aa: CASSLARTGGKFNEQFF

j_call: TRBJ1-6
clone_size: once
v_call: TRBV6-5
d_call: NA
cdr3_nt: TGTGCCAGCGGGCATTTGGGGGCAGATAATTCACCCCTCCACTTT
cdr3_aa: CASGHLGADNSPLHF

j_call: TRBJ2-1
clone_size: NA
v_call: TRBV27
d_call: NA
cdr3_nt: TGTGCCAGCAGTTCAAGGCGGTACAATGAGCAGTTCTTC
cdr3_aa: CASSSRRYNEQFF

j_call: TRBJ1-6
clone_size: once
v_call: TRBV18
d_call: TRBD1
cdr3_nt: TGTGCCAGCTCACCACCTACGGGACAGTCTAATTCACCCCTCCACTTT
cdr3_aa: CASSPPTGQSNSPLHF

j_call: TRBJ2-7
clone_size: NA
v_call: TRBV29-1
d_call: NA
cdr3_nt: TGCAGCGTTAGGTCAGGGACTGGCGAGCAGTACTTC
cdr3_aa: CSVRSGTGEQYF

j_call: TRBJ2-3
clone_size: NA
v_call: TRBV13
d_call: TRBD2
cdr3_nt: TGTGCCAGCAGCTCCCGGACTAGCGGAGATACGCAGTATTTT
cdr3_aa: CASSSRTSGDTQYF

j_call: TRBJ1-2
clone_size: NA
v_call: TRBV19
d_call: TRBD1
cdr3_nt: TGTGCCAGTAGTCCCTCCGGGGACAGGCTGAAGGGCTACACCTTC
cdr3_aa: CASSPSGDRLKGYTF

j_call: TRBJ1-5
clone_size: NA
v_call: TRBV3-1/TRBV3-2
d_call: NA
cdr3_nt: TGTGCCAGCAGCCAAGACAGTCGTCCCCAGCATTTT
cdr3_aa: CASSQDSRPQHF

j_call: TRBJ1-2
clone_size: NA
v_call: TRBV6-1
d_call: TRBD1
cdr3_nt: TGTGCCAGCAGTGAAGCGCGGGGACAGAAGACCTATGGCTACACCTTC
cdr3_aa: CASSEARGQKTYGYTF

j_call: TRBJ1-1
clone_size: NA
v_call: TRBV6-1
d_call: NA
cdr3_nt: TGTGCCAGCAGTGAACAGGGGTTGGACACTGAAGCTTTCTTT
cdr3_aa: CASSEQGLDTEAFF

j_call: TRBJ2-7
clone_size: NA
v_call: TRBV3-1/TRBV3-2
d_call: NA
cdr3_nt: TGTGCCAGCAGCCCGACAAGTTCCGTGTCCAGGGGCTTCTTGTACGAGCAGTACTTC
cdr3_aa: CASSPTSSVSRGFLYEQYF

j_call: TRBJ1-1
clone_size: NA
v_call: TRBV6-5
d_call: TRBD1
cdr3_nt: TGTGCCAGCAAAGGATGGACAGGGGTTGAAGCTTTCTTT
cdr3_aa: CASKGWTGVEAFF

j_call: TRBJ2-1
clone_size: NA
v_call: TRBV27
d_call: NA
cdr3_nt: TGTGCCAGCACGCGAGGGGGGGCGAACTACAATGAGCAGTTCTTC
cdr3_aa: CASTRGGANYNEQFF

j_call: TRBJ1-1
clone_size: once
v_call: TRBV6-5
d_call: TRBD1
cdr3_nt: TGTGCCAGCAGTTACAGACAGGGGAAGACTGAAGCTTTCTTT
cdr3_aa: CASSYRQGKTEAFF

j_call: TRBJ2-7
clone_size: NA
v_call: TRBV12-3/TRBV12-4
d_call: TRBD1
cdr3_nt: TGTGCCAGCAGTCAATGGGACAGGGGGCAGTACTTC
cdr3_aa: CASSQWDRGQYF